The next 30 T cell receptor beta chains were all read from a single sample in a study of T cell repertoires in cytomegalovirus infection. Which antigens these TCRs recognize remains unknown. Each CDR3 protein is one row after TCRdb ran MiXCR on the reads. The sample contains fewer than 70,000 distinct CDR3 sequences, about 27% of which appear only once. The material sequenced was CD8+ T cells from cultured PBMCs, taken from culture after CMV antigen stimulation. The receptors were sampled from a human donor in good health (CMV status not recorded). Some clones in this sample may be carry-over from other donors' samples.

This clonotype was counted between two and nine times. V and J are TRBV19 and TRBJ2-7; 7 bases fit TRBD1. The germline V gene has CDR1 LNHDA and CDR2 SQIVND (reference sequence). Trimming cost V 5 bases and J 3 bases; bases outside gene matches: 4. The CDR3 runs 13 residues. This chain's CDR3 is CASSPTGNYEQYF. DNA for the CDR3: TGTGCCAGTAGTCCGACAGGGAACTACGAGCAGTACTTC.

Only one count was recorded for this clonotype. This chain joins TRBV20-1 and TRBJ1-4; a possible D gene is TRBD1 (6 bases). CDR1 and CDR2 (germline): DFQATT, SNEGSKA (reference sequence). The CDR3 has 13 residues. V gave up 4 bases and J gave up 7 bases, with 13 bases separating them. The CDR3 DNA is TGCAGTGCTACTTGGGGGCCTGGTGAAAAACTGTTTTTT. As protein: CSATWGPGEKLFF.

In its sample, this clonotype was seen a few times. The chain carries TRBV7-9 and TRBJ1-1; no firm D call. Trimming removed 3 bases at V and 6 bases at J, with 14 bases between. CDR3 size: 14 residues. Germline CDR1 and CDR2: SEHNR and FQNEAQ (reference sequence). The CDR3 region is CASSLATAAAEAFF. CDR3 nucleotides: TGTGCCAGCAGCTTGGCGACCGCCGCCGCTGAAGCTTTCTTT.

This clonotype occurred many times. The rearrangement links TRBV7-2 to TRBJ1-2; tentatively, D is TRBD1 (6 bases). V was cut by 0 bases and J by 2 bases, with 13 bases left in between. Germline CDR1 SGHTA, CDR2 FQGNSA. The CDR3 contains 16 residues. The CDR3 DNA reads TGTGCCAGCAGCTTAGCGCCGGACAGACGCAACTATGGCTACACCTTC. This sequence encodes CASSLAPDRRNYGYTF.

This clonotype has more than one count but fewer than ten. The V and J genes are TRBV28 and TRBJ2-7; no clear D gene. Germline V gene sequence: CDR1 MDHEN, CDR2 SYDVKM. The CDR3 has 12 amino acids. Trimming left V 4 bases short and J 4 bases short, with 8 bases between. The DNA of the CDR3 is TGTGCCAGCAGTTCGGCATGGTACGAGCAGTACTTC. It yields the protein CASSSAWYEQYF. Together with reference TRBV28 and TRBJ2-7, the CDR3 gives the full variable domain: DVKVTQSSRYLVKRTGEKVFLECVQDMDHENMFWYRQDPGLGLRLIYFSYDVKMKEKGDIPEGYSVSREKKERFSLILESASTNQTSMYLCASSSAWYEQYFGPGTRLTVT.

In its sample, this clonotype was seen many times. The rearrangement links TRBV7-2 to TRBJ1-1, with 8 bases aligning to TRBD1. This CDR3 is 15 amino acids long. The V gene end was trimmed by 6 bases and the J gene end by 4 bases; junction bases not matched to a gene: 10. Germline V gives CDR1 SGHTA, CDR2 FQGNSA. CDR3 nucleotide sequence: TGTGCCAGCAGTTGGAGGACAGGGTCTGCCACTGAAGCTTTCTTT. This sequence encodes CASSWRTGSATEAFF. Based on the CDR3 plus reference TRBV7-2 and TRBJ1-1, the full variable domain is GAGVSQSPSNKVTEKGKDVELRCDPISGHTALYWYRQSLGQGLEFLIYFQGNSAPDKSGLPSDRFSAERTGGSVSTLTIQRTQQEDSAVYLCASSWRTGSATEAFFGQGTRLTVV.

This clonotype showed up many times. J is TRBJ1-2 and V is TRBV11-2, with 7 bases fitting TRBD1. This CDR3 has 13 residues. CDR1 and CDR2 (germline): SGHAT, FQNNGV. The trim removed 0 bases at V and 9 bases at J, leaving 4 bases unmatched. In nucleotides, the CDR3 is TGTGCCAGCAGCTTAGACAGGGACAGCAGCTACACCTTC. It yields the protein CASSLDRDSSYTF.

This clonotype was counted between two and nine times. The chain employs TRBV13 and TRBJ1-1; the D gene is possibly TRBD1 (6 bases). The CDR3 covers 13 residues. Trimming removed 2 bases at V and 6 bases at J, with 10 bases between. Germline-derived CDR1 and CDR2 are PRHDT and FYEKMQ (reference sequence). Written as DNA, the CDR3 is TGTGCCAGCAGCTTACGAGGGGGACCTGAAGCTTTCTTT. Its translation is CASSLRGGPEAFF.

This clonotype was found many times. The V gene is TRBV4-2, the J gene TRBJ2-4, with no clear D. The CDR3 has 14 residues. CDR1 is LGHNA and CDR2 is YNFKEQ in the germline V gene. Trimming pared 4 bases from V and 8 bases from J, leaving 15 bases between. The CDR3 reads CASSRPVLEDIQYF. For the CDR3, the DNA is TGTGCCAGCAGCCGACCGGTTCTTGAGGACATTCAGTACTTC.

The sample holds a few counts of this clonotype. This chain connects TRBV19 to TRBJ2-3; D may match TRBD1 or TRBD2 (7 bases each). The germline CDR1 and CDR2 sequences are LNHDA and SQIVND (reference sequence). V shed 6 bases and J shed 3 bases, with 16 bases lying between them. The CDR3 contains 15 residues. CDR3 DNA sequence: TGTGCCAGTAGAGACAGGGAGGGCCGAACAGATACGCAGTATTTT. Amino acid sequence: CASRDREGRTDTQYF.

This clonotype was observed a handful of times. The genes are TRBV5-1 and TRBJ1-1; possibly TRBD1 for D (6 bases). The V end was cut by 4 bases, the J end by 1 base, with 11 bases between. Germline V gene sequence: CDR1 SGHRS, CDR2 YFSETQ. The CDR3 spans 14 residues. The CDR3: CASSPETGNTEAFF. CDR3 nucleotides: TGCGCCAGCAGCCCCGAGACAGGGAACACTGAAGCTTTCTTT.

The V and J genes are TRBV20-1 and TRBJ2-1; 11 nucleotides match TRBD2. Germline V gene data show CDR1 as DFQATT and CDR2 as SNEGSKA (reference sequence). The CDR3 loop spans 15 amino acids. Unmatched junction bases numbered 7, after V lost 1 base and J lost 8 bases. The CDR3 loop reads CSARAASGRYYEQFF. Written as DNA, the CDR3 is TGCAGTGCTAGAGCTGCTAGCGGGAGGTATTATGAGCAGTTCTTC.

The chain couples TRBV4-3 to TRBJ2-1, with D tentatively TRBD1 or TRBD2 (5 bases each). The germline CDR1 and CDR2 sequences are LGHNA and YSLEER. The CDR3 loop spans 15 amino acids. Trimming removed 1 base at V and 1 base at J, with 8 bases between. This CDR3 is CASSQGGVSYNEQFF. CDR3 DNA sequence: TGCGCCAGCAGCCAAGGAGGGGTTTCCTACAATGAGCAGTTCTTC.

This clonotype has just one count. As DNA, the CDR3 is TGTGCCAGCAGCCGGGCTTCCGAGCAGTACTTC. Its translation is CASSRASEQYF. The V and J genes are TRBV6-5 and TRBJ2-7, with D uncertain. With 6 bases removed from V and 6 bases from J, the gap between germline ends came to 9 bases. Germline loops: CDR1 MNHEY, CDR2 SVGAGI. The CDR3 consists of 11 residues.

In this sample, this clonotype turned up many times. The chain employs TRBV11-1 and TRBJ1-1, with 8 bases fitting TRBD1. V trimming: 7 bases; J trimming: 0 bases; junction bases outside the gene matches: 4. Germline V gives CDR1 SGHAT, CDR2 FQDESV (reference sequence). The CDR3 runs 14 residues. The CDR3 loop reads CASTKDRVNTEAFF. The CDR3 DNA is TGTGCCAGCACCAAGGACAGGGTGAACACTGAAGCTTTCTTT.

The rearrangement uses TRBV2 and TRBJ1-6, with unresolved D. This CDR3 contains 17 residues. Germline V gives CDR1 SNHLY, CDR2 FYNNEI. V gave up 6 bases and J gave up 0 bases, with 15 bases separating them. The CDR3 here is CASSERGTSSYNSPLHF. CDR3 nucleotide sequence: TGTGCCAGCAGCGAGCGGGGAACGAGCTCCTATAATTCACCCCTCCACTTT.

The chain employs TRBV7-9 and TRBJ2-7; TRBD1 agrees at 10 bases. Germline assignment: CDR1 SEHNR and CDR2 FQNEAQ (reference sequence). J gave up 7 bases and V 7 bases, and 13 bases lay outside the gene matches. The CDR3 length is 15 residues. CDR3 amino acids: CASTPTGGAPGEQYF. CDR3 nucleotide sequence: TGTGCCAGCACCCCGACAGGGGGCGCCCCCGGGGAGCAGTACTTC.

In this sample, this clonotype turned up many times. The chain uses TRBV7-2 and TRBJ2-3; tentatively, D is TRBD1 or TRBD2 (5 bases each). Germline-derived CDR1 and CDR2 are SGHTA and FQGNSA. With 6 bases removed from V and 3 bases from J, the gap between germline ends came to 19 bases. This CDR3 comprises 16 residues. The CDR3 DNA reads TGTGCCAGCAGTCGGACGGGGCCGAGAAGTACAGATACGCAGTATTTT. Its protein product is CASSRTGPRSTDTQYF.

This clonotype was observed a few times. This chain joins TRBV11-2 and TRBJ2-7; 10 bases line up with TRBD1. With 5 bases clipped from V and 1 base from J, the junction kept 5 bases outside the gene matches. Germline assignment: CDR1 SGHAT and CDR2 FQNNGV. The CDR3 covers 15 residues. The CDR3 DNA follows: TGTGCCAGCAGCAGCCGGGACAGGGGATCCTACGAGCAGTACTTC. It specifies CASSSRDRGSYEQYF. The variable domain in full, with the rest retrieved from reference TRBV11-2 and TRBJ2-7, is EAGVAQSPRYKIIEKRQSVAFWCNPISGHATLYWYQQILGQGPKLLIQFQNNGVVDDSQLPKDRFSAERLKGVDSTLKIQPAKLEDSAVYLCASSSRDRGSYEQYFGPGTRLTVT.

In this sample, this clonotype turned up a few times. The chain couples TRBV27 to TRBJ1-2, with 7 bases fitting TRBD1. The germline gives CDR1 MNHEY, CDR2 SMNVEV (reference sequence). V shed 3 bases, J shed 2 bases, and the junction held 6 bases outside the gene matches. The CDR3 extends over 15 amino acids. CDR3 loop: CASSFSRTGNYGYTF. CDR3 nucleotides: TGTGCCAGCAGTTTCTCTCGGACAGGAAACTATGGCTACACCTTC.

The J gene is TRBJ2-1, the V gene TRBV20-1, with D possibly TRBD2 on 6 matching bases. Germline values: CDR1 DFQATT, CDR2 SNEGSKA (reference sequence). The ends were cut back, 3 bases at V and 1 base at J, with 16 bases in the middle. This CDR3 comprises 16 residues. The CDR3 nucleotides are TGCAGTGCTAGTGGGGGGTCGCGCAGGTCCTACAATGAGCAGTTCTTC. Residues: CSASGGSRRSYNEQFF.

The chain employs TRBV7-6 and TRBJ2-7, with D possibly being TRBD1 (5 bases). Germline CDR1 reads SGHVS; CDR2 reads FNYEAQ. Trimming cost V 1 base and J 3 bases, with 19 bases left between them. The CDR3 runs 17 residues. DNA for the CDR3: TGTGCCAGCAGCTTAGGCCCAACAGGCAGGGAATACTACGAGCAGTACTTC. Translation gives CASSLGPTGREYYEQYF.

This clonotype was found a few times. This sequence joins TRBV5-4 and TRBJ1-1; a weak D match, TRBD1 (5 bases). The V end was cut by 4 bases, the J end by 0 bases, with 13 bases between. The CDR3 runs 15 residues. Germline lookup yields CDR1 SGHNT and CDR2 YYREEE (reference sequence). The CDR3 spells CASSLQGRMNTEAFF. The DNA for the CDR3 is TGTGCCAGCAGCCTGCAGGGACGGATGAACACTGAAGCTTTCTTT.

This clonotype was recorded once. This sequence joins TRBV18 and TRBJ2-3, with 8 bases identical to TRBD2. The CDR3 is made up of 14 amino acids. The ends lost 4 bases at V and 4 bases at J; junction bases unmatched: 4. CDR1 KGHSH and CDR2 LQKENI come from the germline V gene. CDR3 DNA: TGTGCCAGCTCACAACGGGGGGGGCCAGATACGCAGTATTTT. Translation: CASSQRGGPDTQYF. The full variable domain, with the rest looked up from reference TRBV18 and TRBJ2-3, is NAGVMQNPRHLVRRRGQEARLRCSPMKGHSHVYWYRQLPEEGLKFMVYLQKENIIDESGMPKERFSAEFPKEGPSILRIQQVVRGDSAAYFCASSQRGGPDTQYFGPGTRLTVL.

This clonotype was counted between two and nine times. The CDR3 DNA reads as TGTGCCAGCAGTCCAGGGTCTCCCTACAATGAGCAGTTCTTC. It specifies CASSPGSPYNEQFF. J is TRBJ2-1 and V is TRBV12-3 or TRBV12-4; possibly TRBD1 for D (5 bases). The ends were cut back, 5 bases at V and 2 bases at J, with 10 bases in the middle. CDR3 size: 14 residues.

In its sample, this clonotype was seen many times. This chain connects TRBV7-2 to TRBJ2-1; no clear D. The CDR3 runs to 17 residues. The V end lost 0 bases, the J end lost 2 bases, and 14 bases lay between the germline ends. The germline CDR1 and CDR2 sequences are SGHTA and FQGNSA. The CDR3 sequence is CASSLALVVSPYNEQFF. The CDR3 DNA sequence: TGTGCCAGCAGCTTAGCGCTAGTCGTTAGCCCCTACAATGAGCAGTTCTTC.

The J gene is TRBJ2-3, the V gene TRBV24-1; TRBD1 matches 9 bases. Unmatched junction bases numbered 2, after V lost 3 bases and J lost 2 bases. Germline V CDR1 and CDR2: KGHDR, SFDVKD. CDR3 length: 15 residues. DNA for the CDR3: TGTGCCACCAGTGATCGGGACAGGGACACAGATACGCAGTATTTT. Translated: CATSDRDRDTDTQYF.

Details on this clonotype: Because the CDR3 is missing its conserved closing phenylalanine or tryptophan, this is likely a read error. The chain uses TRBV4-1 and TRBJ2-1; 9 positions match TRBD1. V trimming: 2 bases; J trimming: 0 bases; junction bases outside the gene matches: 2. Germline CDR1 is MGHRA and CDR2 is YSYEKL. CDR3 size: 16 residues. This chain's CDR3 is CASSQKTGGSYNEQFS. In nucleotides, the CDR3 is TGCGCCAGCAGCCAAAAGACAGGGGGCTCCTACAATGAGCAGTTCTCC.

V and J are TRBV12-3 or TRBV12-4 and TRBJ2-1; no reliable D call. This CDR3 has 14 amino acids. V lost 6 bases and J 2 bases, leaving 11 bases between the germline ends. CDR3 bases: TGTGCCAGCAGACTGACCGGCACCTACAATGAGCAGTTCTTC. It is translated as CASRLTGTYNEQFF.

The chain has TRBV30 and TRBJ2-1; maybe TRBD2 (5 bases). CDR1 and CDR2 from the germline V gene are GTSNPN and SVGIG (reference sequence). With 4 bases removed from V and 6 bases from J, the gap between germline ends came to 7 bases. The CDR3 is made up of 11 amino acids. This CDR3 is CAWNSANEQFF. The CDR3 bases are TGTGCCTGGAATAGCGCCAATGAGCAGTTCTTC.